This T cell receptor (beta chain) was documented in a study of cytomegalovirus exposure and HLA in healthy donors. Primers: 60 Vbeta forward and 13 Jbeta reverse. The protocol was immunoSEQ multiplex PCR, while the TCRdb copy is restricted to in-frame clones and leaves out a portion. The profile covers 80,000 to 100,000 clones, with roughly 70% appearing a single time and about 2.5% taken by the ten largest. The CDR3 runs to 12 residues. Deletions cut 10 bases from V and 5 bases from J, with 12 bases between. Germline assignment: CDR1 MDHEN and CDR2 SYDVKM. This sequence was found in a man aged 50-59 years in good health and CMV-seronegative. Material for sequencing was PBMCs. V is TRBV28 and J is TRBJ2-1; weak D call: TRBD1 (6 bases). The CDR3 reads CAISDSNNEQFF. DNA of the CDR3: TGTGCCATCTCGGACAGTAACAATGAGCAGTTCTTC.